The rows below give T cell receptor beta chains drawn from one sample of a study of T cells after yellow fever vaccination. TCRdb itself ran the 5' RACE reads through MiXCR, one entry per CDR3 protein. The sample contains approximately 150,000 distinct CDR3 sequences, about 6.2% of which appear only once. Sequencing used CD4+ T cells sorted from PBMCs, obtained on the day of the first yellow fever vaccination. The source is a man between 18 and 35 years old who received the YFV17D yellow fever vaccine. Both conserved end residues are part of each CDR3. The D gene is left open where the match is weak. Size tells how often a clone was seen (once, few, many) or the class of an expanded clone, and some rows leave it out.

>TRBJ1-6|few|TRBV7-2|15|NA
TGTGCCAGCAGCTTATTACTCTGGGATAATTCACCCCTCCACTTT
CASSLLLWDNSPLHF
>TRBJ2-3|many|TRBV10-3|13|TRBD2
TGTGCCATCAGGAGCGGGGCGTCAGATACGCAGTATTTT
CAIRSGASDTQYF
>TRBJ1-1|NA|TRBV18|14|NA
TGTGCCAGCTCTCAAGGGCAGGGCCACACTGAAGCTTTCTTT
CASSQGQGHTEAFF
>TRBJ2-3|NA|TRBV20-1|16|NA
TGCATTGCTAGAGATCCCAGGACCCACAGCACAGATACGCAGTATTTT
CIARDPRTHSTDTQYF
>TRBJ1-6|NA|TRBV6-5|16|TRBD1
TGTGCCAGCAGTTCGGGACAGGGGTATTTAGGTTCACCCCTCCACTTT
CASSSGQGYLGSPLHF
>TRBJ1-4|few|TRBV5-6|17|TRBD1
TGTGCCAGCAGCTTGGCAGGCAGGGGGGCAACTAATGAAAAACTGTTTTTT
CASSLAGRGATNEKLFF
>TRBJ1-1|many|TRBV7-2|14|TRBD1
TGTGCCAGCAGCTTAGGGACAGGGAGGAGGAAAGCTTTCTTT
CASSLGTGRRKAFF
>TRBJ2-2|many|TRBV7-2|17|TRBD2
TGTGCCAGCAGCACCCGTCGGGGGGGGCCGATTACCGGGGAGCTGTTTTTT
CASSTRRGGPITGELFF
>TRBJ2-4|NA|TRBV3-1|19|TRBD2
TGTGCCTTCAGCCCCCCTGAAATCCGGGGGGGCCTGGCCAAAAACATTCAGTACTTC
CAFSPPEIRGGLAKNIQYF
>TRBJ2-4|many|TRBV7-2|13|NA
TGTGCCAGCAGCCCGCAGGAAATGGGCATTCAGTACTTC
CASSPQEMGIQYF
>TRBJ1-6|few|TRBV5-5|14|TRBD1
TGTGCCAGCAGCTTGGGGGACAGGGCTTCACCCCTCCACTTT
CASSLGDRASPLHF
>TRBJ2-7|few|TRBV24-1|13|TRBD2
TGTGCCACCAGTGACCCGGGGGGGCACGAGCAGTACTTC
CATSDPGGHEQYF
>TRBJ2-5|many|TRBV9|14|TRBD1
TGTGCCAGCAGCCTACGGACAGGGCGAGAGACCCAGTACTTC
CASSLRTGRETQYF
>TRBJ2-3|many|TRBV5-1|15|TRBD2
TGCGCCAGCAGCTCCATCGCGGGGGGGCAAGATACGCAGTATTTT
CASSSIAGGQDTQYF
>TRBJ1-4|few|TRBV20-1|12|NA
TGCAGTCCCAGTTCAACTAATGAAAAACTGTTTTTT
CSPSSTNEKLFF
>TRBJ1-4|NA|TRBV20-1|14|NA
TGCAGTGCTGTGATGACAGGCTCTAATGAAAAACTGTTTTTT
CSAVMTGSNEKLFF
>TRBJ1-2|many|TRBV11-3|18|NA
TGTGCCAGCAGCTTGAGTGTTTGGGGTGTGCGAGGGAACTATGGCTACACCTTC
CASSLSVWGVRGNYGYTF
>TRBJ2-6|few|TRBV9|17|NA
TGTGCCAGCAGCCACGGGGGAGGTCGCGCAGGGGCCAACGTCCTGACTTTC
CASSHGGGRAGANVLTF
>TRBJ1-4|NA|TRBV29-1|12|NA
TGCAGCGCAACTGCAACTAATGAAAAACTGTTTTTT
CSATATNEKLFF
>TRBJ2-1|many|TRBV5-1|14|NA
TGCGCCAGCAGCTTGGGGGGGCTAGCCGATGAGCAGTTCTTC
CASSLGGLADEQFF
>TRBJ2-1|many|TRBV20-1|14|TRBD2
TGCAGTGCTAGACCCCCCGGGGGGATCCATGAGCAGTTCTTC
CSARPPGGIHEQFF
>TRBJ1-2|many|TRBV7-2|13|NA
TGTGCCAGCAGCTTGCGTAGCGGCTATGGCTACACCTTC
CASSLRSGYGYTF
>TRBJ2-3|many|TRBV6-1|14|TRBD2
TGTGCCAGCAGACCGGGGGGGCATGCAGATACGCAGTATTTT
CASRPGGHADTQYF
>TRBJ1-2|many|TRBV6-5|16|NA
TGTGCCAGCAGTTACTCAAGCCAGGGAACTGGCTATGGCTACACCTTC
CASSYSSQGTGYGYTF
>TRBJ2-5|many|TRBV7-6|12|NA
TGTGCCAGCGGGCCGGTGGGGGAGACCCAGTACTTC
CASGPVGETQYF